What follows describes a single TCR beta chain. Its antigen specificity is not known. Nothing much larger sits one base from this clone, and base qualities are not available. The sample is drawn from a study of T cell responses to AZD1222 COVID-19 vaccine (dated by TCRdb to the early 2020s). In terms of the full investigation: Because spike-specific TCR depth and breadth did not differ between the two schedules, AZD1222 recipients who got a second dose at roughly 4 weeks were pooled with those who got a second dose at roughly 12 weeks. A total of about 250 trial participants underwent TCR sequencing, of whom approximately 200 had received two doses of AZD1222 and approximately 26 had received two doses of the MenACWY control vaccine. Enrollment into the trials was organized by age into subgroups of 18-55, 56-69 and 70-plus years, and those subgroups contained roughly 150, 30 and 60 TCR-sequenced participants, respectively.

Points the paper makes about the study in general: The 56-69-year group was small, and its depth increase did not reach significance, likely because of low power. After two AZD1222 doses, both the breadth and the depth of spike-specific TCRs were significantly higher than at day 0 and than in MenACWY recipients. Because no day 14 peak-response samples were available, the repertoires could be characterized only after the peak T cell response. Participants were mostly white British and included more females than males, and it was suggested by the authors that clonal diversity may have been underestimated. CD4 TCRs associated with the vaccine covered the entire spike protein, and the dominant responses were in regions 160-218 and 743-854. Reportedly, close to half of the unique spike-specific TCRs recognized epitopes lying outside the regions that are mutated in the B.1.351 and B.1.1.7 variants. Conclusions about previously exposed vaccinees are limited, since just a handful of AZD1222 recipients were seropositive for SARS-CoV-2 at baseline.

The time point label, as the study defines it: baseline before first vaccination. The vaccinee samples were drawn from two UK trials, COV001 and COV002, one of which was a single-blind randomized controlled phase 2/3 trial testing AZD1222 (ChAdOx1 nCoV-19) in healthy adults. Trial participant PBMC samples were collected at day 0 and day 28 after the second dose for TCRbeta chain sequencing. The CDR3 regions of human TCRbeta chains were subjected to immunosequencing. In the paper's pipeline: Repertoire TCRs were checked for matches against a reference library of SARS-CoV-2-specific TCRs that had been generated using the MIRA antigen-specificity platform. Breadth was defined as the fraction of unique TCRs that were SARS-CoV-2-associated. Depth was defined as the fraction of total T cells that were SARS-CoV-2-associated. Each spike-specific TCR was assigned to its reactive spike region and to a CD4 or CD8 class using the MIRA data. Log10-transformed breadth and depth values were compared by one-way ANOVA with Sidak's multiple comparisons tests. Here the immuneACCESS table is served through TCRdb, limited to in-frame sequences with V and J called. Missing clones are a known gap in these copies; in checked studies unresolved V genes cover under half, and the rest lacks a known reason. V, J and clone size reflect that table, while D and trimming were determined from the DNA. Counted in this sample were 130,000 to 150,000 clones; roughly 91% of them appeared once. The ten largest clones add up to under 2% of the sample.

Including the terminal cysteine and phenylalanine, the CDR3 comprises 20 residues. The kept DNA is CDR3 alone, 60 bases in frame from the first base. Trimming accounts for 4 bases at V and 4 bases at J, while the number of junction bases matched to no gene is 15. CDR1 SGHNT and CDR2 YYREEE are derived from the germline V gene (reference sequence). The sequence links TRBV5-4 to TRBJ2-1; 15 bases in between match TRBD2. The sequencing used peripheral blood, collected on day 0 of AZD1222 vaccination. This sequence was found in an adult in good health. The CDR3 protein sequence reads: CASSPSRTSGRAWGYNEQFF. The nucleotides are TGTGCCAGCAGCCCTTCCCGGACTAGCGGGAGGGCCTGGGGATACAATGAGCAGTTCTTC.